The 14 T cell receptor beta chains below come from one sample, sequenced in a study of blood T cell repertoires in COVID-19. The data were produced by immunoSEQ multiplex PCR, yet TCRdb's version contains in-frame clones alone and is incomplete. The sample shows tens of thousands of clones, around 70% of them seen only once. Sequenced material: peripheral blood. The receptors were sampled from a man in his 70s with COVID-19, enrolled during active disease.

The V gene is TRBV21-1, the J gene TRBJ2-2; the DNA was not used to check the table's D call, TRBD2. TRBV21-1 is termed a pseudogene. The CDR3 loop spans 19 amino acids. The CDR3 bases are TGTGCCAGCGGCAGAAATCGGACTAGCGGATACGGGGCAACCGGGGAGCTGTTTTTT. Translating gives CASGRNRTSGYGATGELFF.

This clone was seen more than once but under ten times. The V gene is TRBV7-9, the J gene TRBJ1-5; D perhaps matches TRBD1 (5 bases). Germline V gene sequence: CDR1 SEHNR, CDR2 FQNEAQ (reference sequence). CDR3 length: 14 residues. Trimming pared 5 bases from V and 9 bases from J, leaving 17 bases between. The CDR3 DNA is TGTGCCAGCAGCGAGGGAGCGGGGCGCGGGCCCCAGCATTTT. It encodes CASSEGAGRGPQHF.

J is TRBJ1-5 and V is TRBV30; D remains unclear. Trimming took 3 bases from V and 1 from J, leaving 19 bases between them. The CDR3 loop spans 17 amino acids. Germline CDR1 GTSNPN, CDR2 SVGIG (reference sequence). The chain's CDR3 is CAWSLLPPGVSNQPQHF. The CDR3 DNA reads TGTGCCTGGAGCCTACTCCCCCCCGGGGTCAGCAATCAGCCCCAGCATTTT.

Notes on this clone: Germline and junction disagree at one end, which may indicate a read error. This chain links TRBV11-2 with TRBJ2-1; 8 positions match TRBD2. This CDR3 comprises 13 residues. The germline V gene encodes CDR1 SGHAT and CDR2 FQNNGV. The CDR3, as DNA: TGTGCCAGCAGCCCCACCGAGCGGGGGCTTATAGTCTTC. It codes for CASSPTERGLIVF.

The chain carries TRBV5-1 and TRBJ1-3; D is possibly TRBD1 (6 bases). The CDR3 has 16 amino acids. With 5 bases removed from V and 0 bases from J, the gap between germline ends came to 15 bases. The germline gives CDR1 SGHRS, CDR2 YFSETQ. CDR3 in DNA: TGCGCCAGCAGTTCCCTCGGGGGGCCCTCTGGAAACACCATATATTTT. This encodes CASSSLGGPSGNTIYF.

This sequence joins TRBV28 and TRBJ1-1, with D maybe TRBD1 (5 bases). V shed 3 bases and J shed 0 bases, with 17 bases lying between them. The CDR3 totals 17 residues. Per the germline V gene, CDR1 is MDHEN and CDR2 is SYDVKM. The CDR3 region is CASSFWRGRVLNTEAFF. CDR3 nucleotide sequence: TGTGCCAGCAGTTTCTGGAGGGGTAGGGTGTTGAACACTGAAGCTTTCTTT.

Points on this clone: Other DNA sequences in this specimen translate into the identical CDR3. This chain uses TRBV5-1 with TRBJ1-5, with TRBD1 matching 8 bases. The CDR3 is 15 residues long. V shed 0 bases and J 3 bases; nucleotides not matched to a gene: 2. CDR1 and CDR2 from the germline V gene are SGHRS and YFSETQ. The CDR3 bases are TGCGCCAGCAGCTTGGGGCAGGGGGCCAATCAGCCCCAGCATTTT. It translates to CASSLGQGANQPQHF.

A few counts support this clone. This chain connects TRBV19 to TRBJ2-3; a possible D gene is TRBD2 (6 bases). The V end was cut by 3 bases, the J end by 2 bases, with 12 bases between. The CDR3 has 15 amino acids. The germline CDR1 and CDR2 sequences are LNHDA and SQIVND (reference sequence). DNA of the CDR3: TGTGCCAGTAGTATTCTAGCGTCTAACACAGATACGCAGTATTTT. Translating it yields CASSILASNTDTQYF.

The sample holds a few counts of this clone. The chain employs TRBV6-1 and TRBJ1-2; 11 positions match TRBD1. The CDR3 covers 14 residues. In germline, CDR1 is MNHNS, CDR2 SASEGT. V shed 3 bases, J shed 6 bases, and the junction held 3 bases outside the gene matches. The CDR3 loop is CASSDQDRGHGYTF. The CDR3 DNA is TGTGCCAGCAGTGATCAGGACAGGGGGCATGGCTACACCTTC.

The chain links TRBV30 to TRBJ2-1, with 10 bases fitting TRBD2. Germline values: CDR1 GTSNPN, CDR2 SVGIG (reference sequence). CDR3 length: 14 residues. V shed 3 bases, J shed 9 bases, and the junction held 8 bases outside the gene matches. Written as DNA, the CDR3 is TGTGCCTGGAGACCTAGCGGGAGCAGAAGTGAGCAGTTCTTC. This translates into CAWRPSGSRSEQFF.

As DNA, the CDR3 is TGTGCCTCCGGGGGAGGGTACTACCGAAACTCTGGGGCCAACGTCCTGACTTTC. It translates to CASGGGYYRNSGANVLTF. The chain recombines TRBV5-5 with TRBJ2-6; 7 bases map to TRBD2. Germline V CDR1 and CDR2: SGHKS, YYEKEE (reference sequence). V trimming: 10 bases; J trimming: 0 bases; junction bases outside the gene matches: 16. The CDR3 is made up of 18 amino acids.

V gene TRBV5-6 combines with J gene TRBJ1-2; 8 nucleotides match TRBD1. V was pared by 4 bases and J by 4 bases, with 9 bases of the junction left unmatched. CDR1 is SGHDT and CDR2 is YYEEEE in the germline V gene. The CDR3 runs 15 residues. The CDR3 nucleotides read TGTGCCAGCAGCCCTAGGACAGGGAGGGCCTATGGCTACACCTTC. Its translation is CASSPRTGRAYGYTF.

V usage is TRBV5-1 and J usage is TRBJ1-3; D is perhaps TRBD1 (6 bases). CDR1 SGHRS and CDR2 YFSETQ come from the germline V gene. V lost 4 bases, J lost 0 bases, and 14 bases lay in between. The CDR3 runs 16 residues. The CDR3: CASSPQGKASGNTIYF. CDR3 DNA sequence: TGCGCCAGCAGCCCCCAGGGGAAGGCCTCTGGAAACACCATATATTTT. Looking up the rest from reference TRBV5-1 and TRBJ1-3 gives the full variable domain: KAGVTQTPRYLIKTRGQQVTLSCSPISGHRSVSWYQQTPGQGLQFLFEYFSETQRNKGNFPGRFSGRQFSNSRSEMNVSTLELGDSALYLCASSPQGKASGNTIYFGEGSWLTVV.

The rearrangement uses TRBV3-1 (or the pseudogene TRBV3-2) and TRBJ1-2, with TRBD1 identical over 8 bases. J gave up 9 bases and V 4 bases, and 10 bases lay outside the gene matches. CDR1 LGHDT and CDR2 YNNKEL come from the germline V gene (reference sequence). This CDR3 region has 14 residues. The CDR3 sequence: CASSLYSGQVSYTF. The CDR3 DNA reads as TGTGCCAGCAGCCTGTATTCGGGACAGGTGAGCTACACCTTC.